These T cell receptor beta chains were read from a single sample in a study of T cell responses to AZD1222 COVID-19 vaccine. Assay: immunoSEQ multiplex PCR; the TCRdb copy retains only in-frame clones and omits some. The sample has some 110,000 clones; 86% are singletons. Specimen: peripheral blood, collected 28 days after the second dose of the MenACWY control vaccine. The receptors derive from an adult who received the MenACWY meningococcal vaccine as a control. CDR3s include the opening cysteine and the closing phenylalanine or tryptophan. The order of the fields is CDR3 length, J gene, V gene, clone size, D gene, CDR3 DNA, CDR3 protein. A D gene is named only where the DNA matches it firmly. Part of the rows lack a size; the others show once, few, many or a class for expanded clones.

16 | TRBJ2-7 | TRBV16 | . | TRBD2 | TGTGCCAGCAGCCAACTAGCGGGGGCCCTCTCCTACGAGCAGTACTTC | CASSQLAGALSYEQYF
15 | TRBJ1-6 | TRBV2 | once | . | TGTGCCAGCAAAAGGCAGGACAGATATAATTCACCCCTCCACTTT | CASKRQDRYNSPLHF
15 | TRBJ1-1 | TRBV6-5 | . | TRBD1 | TGTGCCAGCAGTTACCCTGGACAGGGGTTTGATGAAGCTTTCTTT | CASSYPGQGFDEAFF
15 | TRBJ2-1 | TRBV7-6 | . | TRBD2 | TGTGCCAGCAGCACGGATAGCGGGGCCTACAATGAGCAGTTCTTC | CASSTDSGAYNEQFF
14 | TRBJ2-7 | TRBV11-2 | few | . | TGTGCCAGCAGCTTGGGACGGATCTCCTACGAGCAGTACTTC | CASSLGRISYEQYF
12 | TRBJ1-5 | TRBV12-3/TRBV12-4 | . | . | TGTGCCAGCAAGGACAACCATCAGCCCCAGCATTTT | CASKDNHQPQHF
17 | TRBJ1-1 | TRBV5-1 | . | TRBD1 | TGCGCCAGCAGCCCCACCCCGGCCGGGACAGGGAACACTGAAGCTTTCTTT | CASSPTPAGTGNTEAFF
14 | TRBJ2-7 | TRBV15 | . | . | TGTGCCACCAGCTCAAACATCTACTCCTACGAGCAGTACTTC | CATSSNIYSYEQYF
13 | TRBJ2-7 | TRBV5-6 | . | TRBD1 | TGTGCCAGCAGCTTAAGGGGGCGATTCGAGCAGTACTTC | CASSLRGRFEQYF
12 | TRBJ1-2 | TRBV12-3/TRBV12-4 | . | . | TGTGCCAGCCGGCTTCATAACTATGGCTACACCTTC | CASRLHNYGYTF
16 | TRBJ2-5 | TRBV28 | . | TRBD2 | TGTGCCAGCAGAGTCCCCGGTAGCGGGGGGGGAGAGACCCAGTACTTC | CASRVPGSGGGETQYF
15 | TRBJ1-6 | TRBV5-4 | . | . | TGTGCCAGCAGCTTGCAGCCGGATCGTAATTCACCCCTCCACTTT | CASSLQPDRNSPLHF
16 | TRBJ2-1 | TRBV3-1/TRBV3-2 | . | TRBD2 | TGTGCCAGCAGCCAAGGGAGCGGGGGATCCTACAATGAGCAGTTCTTC | CASSQGSGGSYNEQFF
13 | TRBJ1-1 | TRBV5-1 | . | . | TGCGCCAGCAGCTTATTAGGCAGAACTGAAGCTTTCTTT | CASSLLGRTEAFF
13 | TRBJ1-1 | TRBV6-2/TRBV6-3 | . | . | TGTGCCAGCAGTTCCCAGGGCCTAGCTGAAGCTTTCTTT | CASSSQGLAEAFF
11 | TRBJ1-2 | TRBV7-9 | few | . | TGTGCCAGCAGCCTGACCGGGGCCGAGACCTTC | CASSLTGAETF
16 | TRBJ1-2 | TRBV7-2 | . | TRBD1 | TGTGCCAGCAGCTCAGGGCCCAATCAGGGGGCAAGGGGCTACACCTTC | CASSSGPNQGARGYTF
15 | TRBJ2-2 | TRBV9 | once | TRBD2 | TGTGCCAGCAGCGTTCAGCGGGGGGGCACCGGGGAGCTGTTTTTT | CASSVQRGGTGELFF
15 | TRBJ2-5 | TRBV9 | . | TRBD2 | TGTGCCAGCAGCGTAGCTAGCGGGGGGCAAGAGACCCAGTACTTC | CASSVASGGQETQYF
13 | TRBJ2-1 | TRBV3-1/TRBV3-2 | . | . | TGTGCCAGCAGCCTCAACCGGGGAGTTGAGCAGTTCTTC | CASSLNRGVEQFF
10 | TRBJ1-2 | TRBV30 | . | TRBD1 | TGTGCCTGTGGACAGGATGGCTACACCTTC | CACGQDGYTF
19 | TRBJ2-5 | TRBV5-8 | . | TRBD2 | TGTGCCAGCAGCTTGGAAGTGAGGACTAGCGGGGGGGCCCGGGAGACCCAGTACTTC | CASSLEVRTSGGARETQYF
15 | TRBJ2-5 | TRBV7-6 | . | . | TGTGCCAGCAGCTTAGCCCGGAGACTAGGAGGGACCCAGTACTTC | CASSLARRLGGTQYF
17 | TRBJ2-6 | TRBV14 | . | . | TGTGCCAGCAGCCAAGGGTGGGGCCTCTCTGGGGCCAACGTCCTGACTTTC | CASSQGWGLSGANVLTF
15 | TRBJ2-7 | TRBV5-6 | . | . | TGTGCCAGCAGCTTGAGACCGTTAGGCTCCTACGAGCAGTACTTC | CASSLRPLGSYEQYF
15 | TRBJ2-7 | TRBV5-4 | . | TRBD1 | TGTGCCAGCAGTTTTAGACAGGGGCAACCAAGGGAGCAGTACTTC | CASSFRQGQPREQYF
12 | TRBJ2-7 | TRBV28 | . | . | TGTGCCAGCAGACAGGGTTACTACGAGCAGTACTTC | CASRQGYYEQYF
13 | TRBJ2-7 | TRBV15 | . | TRBD1 | TGTGCCACCAAACGGGACAGCAACTACGAGCAGTACTTC | CATKRDSNYEQYF
14 | TRBJ2-5 | TRBV29-1 | . | . | TGCAGCGTTGCAATAGGGGGAGGACAAGAGACCCAGTACTTC | CSVAIGGGQETQYF
14 | TRBJ1-2 | TRBV6-6 | . | . | TGTGCCAGCAGCCGACTGGGACTGCCGCGGGGCTACACCTTC | CASSRLGLPRGYTF
17 | TRBJ1-2 | TRBV5-5 | . | . | TGTGCCAGCAGCCAGGCTGGGGCTATAATTGGGGTCTATGGCTACACCTTC | CASSQAGAIIGVYGYTF
16 | TRBJ1-1 | TRBV2 | . | TRBD1 | TGTGCCAGCCAGATGGACAGGGCCTTAATGAACACTGAAGCTTTCTTT | CASQMDRALMNTEAFF
15 | TRBJ1-5 | TRBV2 | few | . | TGTGCCAGCAGTGATTTTGGTGTCGGCAATCAGCCCCAGCATTTT | CASSDFGVGNQPQHF
18 | TRBJ2-5 | TRBV5-1 | . | TRBD2 | TGCGCCAGCAGCTTGAATGCGGCTAGCGGGGGAACCCAAGAGACCCAGTACTTC | CASSLNAASGGTQETQYF
16 | TRBJ2-7 | TRBV3-1/TRBV3-2 | few | . | TGTGCCAGCAGCCAAGATCTTCGGGCCATATTTTACGAGCAGTACTTC | CASSQDLRAIFYEQYF
16 | TRBJ2-7 | TRBV7-6 | few | TRBD2 | TGTGCCAGCAGCCCCGTCCGGACTAGCTCCATAGGCGAGCAGTACTTC | CASSPVRTSSIGEQYF
18 | TRBJ2-1 | TRBV24-1 | . | TRBD1 | TGTGCCACCAGTGATTCCCCCGGACAGGCCTACTCCTACAATGAGCAGTTCTTC | CATSDSPGQAYSYNEQFF
15 | TRBJ1-2 | TRBV18 | . | . | TGTGCCAGCTCACCACTCCCGACGGACTCGCGTGGCTACACCTTC | CASSPLPTDSRGYTF
15 | TRBJ1-1 | TRBV11-2 | . | . | TGTGCCAGCAGCTTAGTAAGGGTTAGGAACACTGAAGCTTTCTTT | CASSLVRVRNTEAFF
15 | TRBJ1-6 | TRBV28 | . | . | TGTGCCAGCAGTTCTGCAGGAGAGGTGGGTTCACCCCTCCACTTT | CASSSAGEVGSPLHF
15 | TRBJ1-6 | TRBV2 | . | TRBD1 | TGTGCCAGCAGAAAGACAGGGAACAATAATTCACCCCTCCACTTT | CASRKTGNNNSPLHF
16 | TRBJ1-1 | TRBV18 | . | TRBD1 | TGTGCCAGCTCACCGAAGGGGGCAGGCATGAACACTGAAGCTTTCTTT | CASSPKGAGMNTEAFF
15 | TRBJ2-5 | TRBV7-6 | . | TRBD2 | TGTGCCAGCAGCTTAGGACGGGGGGGGCAAGAGACCCAGTACTTC | CASSLGRGGQETQYF
16 | TRBJ2-6 | TRBV4-3 | . | . | TGCGCCAGCAGCCCGATGGGGGGGCCTGGGGCCAACGTCCTGACTTTC | CASSPMGGPGANVLTF
13 | TRBJ2-7 | TRBV7-2 | . | . | TGTGCCAGCAGCTTTCGGGGGCCGTACGAGCAGTACTTC | CASSFRGPYEQYF
11 | TRBJ1-1 | TRBV2 | . | . | TGTGCCAGCAGTGACAGGACTGAAGCTTTCTTT | CASSDRTEAFF